This T cell receptor beta chain was obtained from a study of OX40 agonist ivuxolimab in advanced cancers. Study-level background: Anti-PD-1, anti-PD-L1 or anti-CTLA-4 therapy given earlier was allowed, and over 35% had some. Study-wide results and caveats: Expanded clones belonging to CD8+ T cells outnumbered, on average, those of CD4+.

TCRdb's copy holds only in-frame clones and misses some; the assay was immunoSEQ multiplex PCR. The sample shows 70,000 or so clones, roughly 80% of them seen only once. This CDR3 comprises 15 residues. The J segment lost 5 bases and the V segment lost 6 bases, leaving 7 bases of the junction unmatched. The V gene's germline CDR1 is MNHNY and CDR2 SVGAGI (reference sequence). Concerning this clone: The antigen is unknown.

It was autoimmune disease history or systemic immunosuppression that excluded patients. This sequence was found in an adult with an advanced solid tumor such as melanoma, head and neck, liver or kidney cancer. The source was CD4+ or CD8+ T cells sorted from blood, collected in a trial of the OX40 agonist ivuxolimab. V is TRBV6-6 and J is TRBJ1-4; 9 bases match TRBD1. CDR3: CASSRGTGQNEKLFF. CDR3 DNA sequence: TGTGCCAGCAGCCGTGGGACAGGGCAAAATGAAAAACTGTTTTTT.